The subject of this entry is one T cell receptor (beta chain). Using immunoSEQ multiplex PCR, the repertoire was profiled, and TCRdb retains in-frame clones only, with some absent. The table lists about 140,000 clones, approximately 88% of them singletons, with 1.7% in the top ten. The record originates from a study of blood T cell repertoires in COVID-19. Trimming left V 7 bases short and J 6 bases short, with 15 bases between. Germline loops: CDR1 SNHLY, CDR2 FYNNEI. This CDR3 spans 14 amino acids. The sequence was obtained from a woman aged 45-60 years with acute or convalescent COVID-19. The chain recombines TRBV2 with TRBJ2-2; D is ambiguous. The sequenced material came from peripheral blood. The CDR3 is CASTPITEPGELFF. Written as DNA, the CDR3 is TGTGCCAGCACCCCGATAACAGAGCCCGGGGAGCTGTTTTTT.